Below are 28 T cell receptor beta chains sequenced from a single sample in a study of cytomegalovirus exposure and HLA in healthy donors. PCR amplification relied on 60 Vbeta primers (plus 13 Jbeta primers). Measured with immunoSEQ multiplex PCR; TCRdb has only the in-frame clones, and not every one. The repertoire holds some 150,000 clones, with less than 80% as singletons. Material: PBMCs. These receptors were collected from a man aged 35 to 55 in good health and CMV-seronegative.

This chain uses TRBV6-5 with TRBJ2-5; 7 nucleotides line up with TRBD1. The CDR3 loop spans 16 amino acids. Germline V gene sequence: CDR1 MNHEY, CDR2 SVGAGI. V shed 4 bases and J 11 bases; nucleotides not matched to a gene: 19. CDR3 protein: CASSSIQGKLPSGQYF. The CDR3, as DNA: TGTGCCAGCAGTTCAATACAGGGGAAACTTCCCTCGGGGCAGTACTTC.

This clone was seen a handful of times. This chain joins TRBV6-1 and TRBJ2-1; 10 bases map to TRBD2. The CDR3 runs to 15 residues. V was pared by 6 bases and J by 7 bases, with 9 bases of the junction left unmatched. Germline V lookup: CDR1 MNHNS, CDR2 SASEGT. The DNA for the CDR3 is TGTGCCAGCAGGAAAAAAGCGGGGGGGAGAAATGAGCAGTTCTTC. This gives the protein CASRKKAGGRNEQFF.

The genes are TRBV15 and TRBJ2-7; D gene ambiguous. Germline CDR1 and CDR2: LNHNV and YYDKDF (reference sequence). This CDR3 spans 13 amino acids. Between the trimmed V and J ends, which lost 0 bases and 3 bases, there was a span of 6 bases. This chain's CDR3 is CATSRDRYYEQYF. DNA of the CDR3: TGTGCCACCAGCAGAGATCGGTACTACGAGCAGTACTTC.

The CDR3: CASSLSGSSYNEQFF. In DNA, the CDR3 is TGTGCCAGCAGCCTTAGCGGAAGCTCCTACAATGAGCAGTTCTTC. The rearrangement uses TRBV6-6 and TRBJ2-1; possibly TRBD2 for D (6 bases). CDR1 is MNHNY and CDR2 is SVGAGI in the germline V gene (reference sequence). The CDR3 runs 15 residues. Trimming cost V 6 bases and J 0 bases, with 12 bases left between them.

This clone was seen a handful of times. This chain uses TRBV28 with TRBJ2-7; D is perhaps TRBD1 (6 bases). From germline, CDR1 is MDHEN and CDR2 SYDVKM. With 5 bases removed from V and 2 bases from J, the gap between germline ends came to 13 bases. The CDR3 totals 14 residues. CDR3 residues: CASSAPGQAYEQYF. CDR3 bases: TGTGCCAGCAGTGCTCCGGGACAAGCCTACGAGCAGTACTTC.

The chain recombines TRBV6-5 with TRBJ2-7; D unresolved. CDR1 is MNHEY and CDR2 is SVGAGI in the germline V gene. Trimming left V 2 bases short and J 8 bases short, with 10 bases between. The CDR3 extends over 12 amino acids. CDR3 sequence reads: CASSYERSQQYF. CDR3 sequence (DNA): TGTGCCAGCAGTTACGAGAGAAGTCAGCAGTACTTC.

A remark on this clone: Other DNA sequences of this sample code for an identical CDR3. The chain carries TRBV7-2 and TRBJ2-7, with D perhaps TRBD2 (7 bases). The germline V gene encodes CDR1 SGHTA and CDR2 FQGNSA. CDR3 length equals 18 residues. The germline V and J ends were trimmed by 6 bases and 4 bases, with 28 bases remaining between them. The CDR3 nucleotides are TGTGCCAGCAGTCTTTCGGGGGGCAAGCTTAAACCGGAGTACGAGCAGTACTTC. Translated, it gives CASSLSGGKLKPEYEQYF. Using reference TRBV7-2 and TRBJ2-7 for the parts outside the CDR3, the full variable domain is GAGVSQSPSNKVTEKGKDVELRCDPISGHTALYWYRQSLGQGLEFLIYFQGNSAPDKSGLPSDRFSAERTGGSVSTLTIQRTQQEDSAVYLCASSLSGGKLKPEYEQYFGPGTRLTVT.

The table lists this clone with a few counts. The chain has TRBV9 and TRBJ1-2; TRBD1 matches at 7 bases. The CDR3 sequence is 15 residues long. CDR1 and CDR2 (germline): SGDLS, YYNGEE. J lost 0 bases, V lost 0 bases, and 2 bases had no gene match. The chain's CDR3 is CASSVAGQANYGYTF. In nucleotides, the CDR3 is TGTGCCAGCAGCGTAGCAGGACAGGCTAACTATGGCTACACCTTC.

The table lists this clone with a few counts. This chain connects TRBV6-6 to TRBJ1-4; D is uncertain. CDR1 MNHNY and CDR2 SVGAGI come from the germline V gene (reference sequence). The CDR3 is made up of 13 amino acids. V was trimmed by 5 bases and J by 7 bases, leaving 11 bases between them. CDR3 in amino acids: CASSPDLGEKLFF. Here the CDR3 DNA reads TGTGCCAGCAGTCCCGACTTGGGTGAAAAACTGTTTTTT.

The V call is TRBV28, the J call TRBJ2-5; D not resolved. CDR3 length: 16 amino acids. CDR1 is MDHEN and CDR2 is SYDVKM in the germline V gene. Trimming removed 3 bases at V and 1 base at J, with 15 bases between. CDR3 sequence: CASSFNSLRFQETQYF. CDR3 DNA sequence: TGTGCCAGCAGTTTTAACAGCTTAAGATTCCAAGAGACCCAGTACTTC.

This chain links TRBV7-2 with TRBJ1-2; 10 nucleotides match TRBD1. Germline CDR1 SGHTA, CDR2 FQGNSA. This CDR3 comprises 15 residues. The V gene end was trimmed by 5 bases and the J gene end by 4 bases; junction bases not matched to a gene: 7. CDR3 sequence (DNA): TGTGCCAGCAGCACCCGACAGGGGGCTGCCTATGGCTACACCTTC. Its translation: CASSTRQGAAYGYTF.

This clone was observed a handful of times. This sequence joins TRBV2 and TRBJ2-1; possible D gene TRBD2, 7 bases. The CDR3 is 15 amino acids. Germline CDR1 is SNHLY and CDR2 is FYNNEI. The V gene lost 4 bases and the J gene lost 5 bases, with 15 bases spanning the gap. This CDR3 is CASSGGAGADNEQFF. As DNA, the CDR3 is TGTGCCAGCAGTGGGGGGGCGGGGGCCGACAATGAGCAGTTCTTC.

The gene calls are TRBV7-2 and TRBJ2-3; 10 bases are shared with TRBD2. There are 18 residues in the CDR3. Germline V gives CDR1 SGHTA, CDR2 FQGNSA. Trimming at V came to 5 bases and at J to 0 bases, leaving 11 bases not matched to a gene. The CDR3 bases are TGTGCCAGCAGCCCAAGGGGGGCTAGCGGGAGAAGCACAGATACGCAGTATTTT. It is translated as CASSPRGASGRSTDTQYF.

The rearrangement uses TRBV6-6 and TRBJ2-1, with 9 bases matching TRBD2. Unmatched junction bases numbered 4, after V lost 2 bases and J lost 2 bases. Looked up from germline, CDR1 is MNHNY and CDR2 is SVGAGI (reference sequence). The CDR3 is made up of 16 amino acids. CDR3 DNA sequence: TGTGCCAGCAGTTACGCGGCTAGCGGGACCTACAATGAGCAGTTCTTC. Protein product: CASSYAASGTYNEQFF.

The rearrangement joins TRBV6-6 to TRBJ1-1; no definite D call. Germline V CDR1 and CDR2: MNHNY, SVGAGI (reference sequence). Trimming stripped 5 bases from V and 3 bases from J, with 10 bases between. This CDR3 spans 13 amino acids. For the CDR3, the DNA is TGTGCCAGCAGTCACGGGTCTTACACTGAAGCTTTCTTT. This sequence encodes CASSHGSYTEAFF.

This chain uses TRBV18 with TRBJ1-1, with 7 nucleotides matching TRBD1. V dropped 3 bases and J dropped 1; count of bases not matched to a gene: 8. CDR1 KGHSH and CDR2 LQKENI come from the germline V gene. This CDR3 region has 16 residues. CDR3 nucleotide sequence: TGTGCCAGCTCACCGGACTCTACAGGGGAGAACACTGAAGCTTTCTTT. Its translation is CASSPDSTGENTEAFF.

DNA for the CDR3: TGTGCCAGTAGTCGGGGGGACTCCTACGAGCAGTACTTC. Residues: CASSRGDSYEQYF. This chain joins TRBV19 and TRBJ2-7, with 7 bases lining up with TRBD2. Trimming cost V 5 bases and J 0 bases; bases outside gene matches: 1. The V gene's germline CDR1 is LNHDA and CDR2 SQIVND (reference sequence). CDR3 length: 13 amino acids.

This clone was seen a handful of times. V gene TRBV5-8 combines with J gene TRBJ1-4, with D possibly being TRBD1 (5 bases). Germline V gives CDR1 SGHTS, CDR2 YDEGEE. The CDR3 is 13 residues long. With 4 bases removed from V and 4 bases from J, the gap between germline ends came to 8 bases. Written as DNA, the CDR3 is TGTGCCAGCAGCAGGGGCCTTAATGAAAAACTGTTTTTT. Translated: CASSRGLNEKLFF.

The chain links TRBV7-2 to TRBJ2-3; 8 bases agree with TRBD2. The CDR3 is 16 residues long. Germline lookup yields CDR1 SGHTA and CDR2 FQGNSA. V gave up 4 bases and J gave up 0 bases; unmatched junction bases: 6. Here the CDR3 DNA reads TGTGCCAGCAGCTCCTTAGCGGGGCATAGCACAGATACGCAGTATTTT. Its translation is CASSSLAGHSTDTQYF.

CDR3 DNA sequence: TGTGCCAGCAGTTTATCGAGGATGTTTGGGTTCGGGGAGCTGTTTTTT. This sequence encodes CASSLSRMFGFGELFF. V gene TRBV28 combines with J gene TRBJ2-2, with no clear D. CDR1 is MDHEN and CDR2 is SYDVKM in the germline V gene. Trimming pared 1 base from V and 7 bases from J, leaving 16 bases between. There are 16 residues in the CDR3.

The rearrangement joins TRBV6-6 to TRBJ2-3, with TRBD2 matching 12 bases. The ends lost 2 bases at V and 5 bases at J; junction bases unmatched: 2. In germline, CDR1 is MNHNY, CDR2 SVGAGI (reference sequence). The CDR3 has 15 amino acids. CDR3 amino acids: CASSYMTSGRDTQYF. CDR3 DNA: TGTGCCAGCAGTTACATGACTAGCGGGAGAGATACGCAGTATTTT.

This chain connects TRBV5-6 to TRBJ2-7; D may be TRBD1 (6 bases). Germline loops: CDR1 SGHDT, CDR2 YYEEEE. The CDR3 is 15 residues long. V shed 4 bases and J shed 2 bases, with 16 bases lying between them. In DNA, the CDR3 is TGTGCCAGCAGCGCTGGGCCGGGACAAACCTACGAGCAGTACTTC. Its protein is CASSAGPGQTYEQYF.

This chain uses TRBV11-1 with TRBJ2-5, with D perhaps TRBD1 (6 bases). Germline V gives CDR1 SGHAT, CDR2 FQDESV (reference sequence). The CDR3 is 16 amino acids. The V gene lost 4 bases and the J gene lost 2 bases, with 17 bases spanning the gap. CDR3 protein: CASSSPSTGWQETQYF. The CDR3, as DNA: TGTGCCAGCAGCTCTCCTTCGACAGGTTGGCAAGAGACCCAGTACTTC.

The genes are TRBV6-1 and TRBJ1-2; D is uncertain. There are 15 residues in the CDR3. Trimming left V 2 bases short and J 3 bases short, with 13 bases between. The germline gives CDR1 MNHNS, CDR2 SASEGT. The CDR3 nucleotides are TGTGCCAGCAGTGAAACACCCGGGAGCTACTATGGCTACACCTTC. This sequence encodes CASSETPGSYYGYTF.

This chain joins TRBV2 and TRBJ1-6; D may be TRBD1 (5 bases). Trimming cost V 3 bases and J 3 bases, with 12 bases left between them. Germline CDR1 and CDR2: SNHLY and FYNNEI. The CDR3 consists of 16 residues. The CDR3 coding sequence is TGTGCCAGCAGTGATTTTCAGGGACTCTATAATTCACCCCTCCACTTT. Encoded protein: CASSDFQGLYNSPLHF.

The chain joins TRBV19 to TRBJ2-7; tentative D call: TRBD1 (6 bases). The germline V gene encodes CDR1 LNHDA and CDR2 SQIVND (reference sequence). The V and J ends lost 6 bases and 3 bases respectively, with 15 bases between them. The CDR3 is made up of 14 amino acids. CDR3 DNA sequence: TGTGCCAGTAGCCCACGCAGGGGTAACTACGAGCAGTACTTC. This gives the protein CASSPRRGNYEQYF. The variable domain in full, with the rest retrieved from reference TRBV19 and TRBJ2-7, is DGGITQSPKYLFRKEGQNVTLSCEQNLNHDAMYWYRQDPGQGLRLIYYSQIVNDFQKGDIAEGYSVSREKKESFPLTVTSAQKNPTAFYLCASSPRRGNYEQYFGPGTRLTVT.

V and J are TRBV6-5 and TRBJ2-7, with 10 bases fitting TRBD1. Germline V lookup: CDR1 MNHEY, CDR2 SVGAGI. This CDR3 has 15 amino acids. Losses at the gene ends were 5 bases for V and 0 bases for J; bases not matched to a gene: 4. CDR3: CASSGRDRGSYEQYF. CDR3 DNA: TGTGCCAGCAGTGGCCGGGACAGGGGCTCCTACGAGCAGTACTTC.

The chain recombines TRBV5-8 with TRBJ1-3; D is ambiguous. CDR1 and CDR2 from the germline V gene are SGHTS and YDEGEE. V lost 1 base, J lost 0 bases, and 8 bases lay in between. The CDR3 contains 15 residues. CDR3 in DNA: TGTGCCAGCAGCTTGTGGCTGTTCTCTGGAAACACCATATATTTT. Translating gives CASSLWLFSGNTIYF. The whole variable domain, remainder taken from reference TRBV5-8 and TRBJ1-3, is EAGVTQSPTHLIKTRGQQATLRCSPISGHTSVYWYQQALGLGLQFLLWYDEGEERNRGNFPPRFSGRQFPNYSSELNVNALELEDSALYLCASSLWLFSGNTIYFGEGSWLTVV.